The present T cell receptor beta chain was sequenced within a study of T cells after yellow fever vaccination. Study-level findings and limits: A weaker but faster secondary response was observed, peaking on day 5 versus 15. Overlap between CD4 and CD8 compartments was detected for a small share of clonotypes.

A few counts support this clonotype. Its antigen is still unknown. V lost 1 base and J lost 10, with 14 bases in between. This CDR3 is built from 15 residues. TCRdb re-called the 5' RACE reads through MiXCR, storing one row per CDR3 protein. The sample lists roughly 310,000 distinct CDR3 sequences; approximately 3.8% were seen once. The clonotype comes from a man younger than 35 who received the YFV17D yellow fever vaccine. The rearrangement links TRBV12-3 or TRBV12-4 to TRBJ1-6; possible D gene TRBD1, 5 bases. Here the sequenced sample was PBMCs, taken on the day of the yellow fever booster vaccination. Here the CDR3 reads CASSLDQGLGSPLHF. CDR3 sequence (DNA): TGTGCCAGCAGTTTAGATCAGGGTTTAGGGTCACCCCTCCACTTT.